This TCR beta chain derives from a study of technical replicates of blood from a handful of donors. Data came from immunoSEQ multiplex PCR; TCRdb stores just in-frame clones and leaves some out. This sample has about 62,000 clones; nearly 90% occur once, and the top ten carry around 4.8%. V lost 0 bases, J lost 2 bases, and 11 bases lay in between. From germline, CDR1 is LNHDA and CDR2 SQIVND (reference sequence). This CDR3 comprises 15 residues. Input material: PBMCs. The gene calls are TRBV19 and TRBJ2-7, with D possibly matching TRBD1 (5 bases). The source is a human donor in good health. Some clones in this sample may be carry-over from other donors' samples. The CDR3 protein is CASSIDPSRAYEQYF. Here the CDR3 DNA reads TGTGCCAGTAGTATAGATCCCAGCAGGGCCTACGAGCAGTACTTC.